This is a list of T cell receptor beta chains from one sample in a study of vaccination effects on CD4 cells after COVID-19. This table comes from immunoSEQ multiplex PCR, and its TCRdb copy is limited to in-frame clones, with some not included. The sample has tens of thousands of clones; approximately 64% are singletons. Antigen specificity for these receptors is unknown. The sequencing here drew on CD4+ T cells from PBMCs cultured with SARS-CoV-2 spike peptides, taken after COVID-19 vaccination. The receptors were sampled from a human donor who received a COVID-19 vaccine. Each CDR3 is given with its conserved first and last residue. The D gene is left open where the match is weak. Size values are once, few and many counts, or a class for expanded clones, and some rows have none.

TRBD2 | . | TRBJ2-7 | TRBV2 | TGTGCCAGCCACGGACTAGCGGGGAACGAGCAGTACTTC | CASHGLAGNEQYF
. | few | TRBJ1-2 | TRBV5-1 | TGCGCCAGCAGCTTGGCCCCAGGGGACTATGGCTACACCTTC | CASSLAPGDYGYTF
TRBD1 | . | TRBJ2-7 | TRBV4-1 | TGCGCCAGCAGCCTGCTGTTACTAGGTGCGGGGGACAGGGGCTACGAGCAGTACTTC | CASSLLLLGAGDRGYEQYF
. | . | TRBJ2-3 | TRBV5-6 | TGTGCCAGCAGTGGGGGGGGGCCGACAGATACGCAGTATTTT | CASSGGGPTDTQYF
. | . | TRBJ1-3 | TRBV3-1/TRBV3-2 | TGTGCCAGCACAACTGGAAACACCATATATTTT | CASTTGNTIYF
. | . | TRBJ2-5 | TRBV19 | TGTGCCAGTAGTACTGGGGGGGGGCTTATAAAGACCCAGTACTTC | CASSTGGGLIKTQYF
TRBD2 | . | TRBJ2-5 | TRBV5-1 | TGCGCCAGCAGCTTCGGCGGGAGTGGCGGAGAGACCCAGTACTTC | CASSFGGSGGETQYF
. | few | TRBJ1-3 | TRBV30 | TGTGCCTCAAGCAGGGCGAATGGAAACACCATATATTTT | CASSRANGNTIYF
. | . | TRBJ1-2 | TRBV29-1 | TGCAGCTCCCGATGTGGGGTGGCGGACCGCTGGGCCCCAACTGGTGGCTACACCTTC | CSSRCGVADRWAPTGGYTF
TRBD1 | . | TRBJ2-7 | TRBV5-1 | TGCGCCAGCAGCTCGGACAGGGCCAACGAGCAGTACTTC | CASSSDRANEQYF
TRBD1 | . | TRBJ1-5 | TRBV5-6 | TGTGCCAGCAGCGGGACAGGGAGCAATCAGCCCCAGCATTTT | CASSGTGSNQPQHF
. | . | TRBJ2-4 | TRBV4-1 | TGCGCCAGCAGCCAAGTGTTAGCCCCGCAGACACAGTACTTC | CASSQVLAPQTQYF
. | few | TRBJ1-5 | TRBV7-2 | TGTGCCAGCAGCTTAGCGATAGTCAATCAGCCCCAGCATTTT | CASSLAIVNQPQHF
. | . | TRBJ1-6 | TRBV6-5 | TGTGCCAGCAGTTACTCGAATAATTCACCCCTCCACTTT | CASSYSNNSPLHF
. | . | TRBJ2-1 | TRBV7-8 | TGTGCCAGCAGCTTATATCGTGGGGGTAGCTCCTACAATGAGCAGTTCTTC | CASSLYRGGSSYNEQFF
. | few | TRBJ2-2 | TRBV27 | TGTGCCAGCACACTGGACGGAGGGACCGGGGAGCTGTTTTTT | CASTLDGGTGELFF
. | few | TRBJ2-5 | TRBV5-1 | TGCGCCAGCAGCTTGGGGGGACCTCAAGAGACCCAGTACTTC | CASSLGGPQETQYF
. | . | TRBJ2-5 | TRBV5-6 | TGTGCCAGCAGCTTGTTCGGAACAGGGCAAGAGACCCAGTACTTC | CASSLFGTGQETQYF
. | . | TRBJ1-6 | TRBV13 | TGTGCCAGCAGCTTAGTAAGGGAGGGACAAAATTCACCCCTCCACTTT | CASSLVREGQNSPLHF
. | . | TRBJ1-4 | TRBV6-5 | TGTGCCAGCTGTCGGGGTGCAACTAATGAAAAACTGTTTTTT | CASCRGATNEKLFF
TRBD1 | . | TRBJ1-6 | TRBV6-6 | TGTGCCAGCAGTCGGACACCGGGACAGAGAAATTCACCCCTCCACTTT | CASSRTPGQRNSPLHF
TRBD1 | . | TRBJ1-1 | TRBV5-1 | TGCGCCAGCAGCCCCGGTTCAGGGGGGGCTACTGAAGCTTTCTTT | CASSPGSGGATEAFF
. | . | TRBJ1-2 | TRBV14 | TGTGCCAGCAGCCCCGTTGGAGCTCCTACTAACTATGGCTACACCTTC | CASSPVGAPTNYGYTF
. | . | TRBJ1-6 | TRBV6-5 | TGTGCCAGCAGTTACGGCGTTAATTCACCCCTCCACTTT | CASSYGVNSPLHF
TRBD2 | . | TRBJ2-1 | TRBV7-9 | TGTGCCAGCAGCGTAAAGGGACTAGCGGGGAGAGCAGTGGACAATGAGCAGTTCTTC | CASSVKGLAGRAVDNEQFF
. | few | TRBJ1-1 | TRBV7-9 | TGTGCCAGCAGCCCCCGACCTTACGGGATGAACACTGAAGCTTTCTTT | CASSPRPYGMNTEAFF
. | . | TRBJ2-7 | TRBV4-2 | TGTGCCAGCAGCCAGTCATGGGTGCGGGGACGGGCCTACGAGCAGTACTTC | CASSQSWVRGRAYEQYF
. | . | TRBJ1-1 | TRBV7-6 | TGTGCCAGCAGCTTAGAACAGAACACTGAAGCTTTCTTT | CASSLEQNTEAFF
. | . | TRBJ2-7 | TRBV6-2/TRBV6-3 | TGTGCCAGCAGTTTCCAGCGGGCAACCTACGAGCAGTACTTC | CASSFQRATYEQYF
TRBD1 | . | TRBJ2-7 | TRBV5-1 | TGCGCCAGCAGCACCGGACAGGGCTCCTACGAGCAGTACTTC | CASSTGQGSYEQYF
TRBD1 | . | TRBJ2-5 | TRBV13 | TGTGCCAGCACCGTAAACAGGGGGCGTGAGACCCAGTACTTC | CASTVNRGRETQYF
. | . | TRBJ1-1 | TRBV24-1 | TGTGCCACCAAAGACGGATTGAACACTGAAGCTTTCTTT | CATKDGLNTEAFF
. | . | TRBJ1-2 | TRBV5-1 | TGCGCCAGCAGCTTGGATCAAGGCACTAGGTATGGCTACACCTTC | CASSLDQGTRYGYTF
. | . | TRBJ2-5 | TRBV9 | TGTGCCAGCAGCGTAGGGAGGTTCGTTCAGACCCAGTACTTC | CASSVGRFVQTQYF
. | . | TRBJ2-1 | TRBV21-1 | TGTGCCAGCAGCAGGGGACTAGCGGGAGTCTACAATGAGCAGTTCTTC | CASSRGLAGVYNEQFF
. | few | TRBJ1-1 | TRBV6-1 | TGTGCCAGCAGTGTAGCAGGACCGAACACTGAAGCTTTCTTT | CASSVAGPNTEAFF
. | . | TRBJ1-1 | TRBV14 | TGTGCCAGCAGCCAGCTAGAGAACACTGAAGCTTTCTTT | CASSQLENTEAFF
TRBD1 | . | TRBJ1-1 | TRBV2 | TGTGCCAGCAGCCGATTGGGACAGGCGAACACTGAAGCTTTCTTT | CASSRLGQANTEAFF
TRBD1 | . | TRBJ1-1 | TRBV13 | TGTGCCAGCAGCTATAACAGGGGGGACACTGAAGCTTTCTTT | CASSYNRGDTEAFF
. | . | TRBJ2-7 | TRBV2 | TGTGCCAGCAACGAAGCCAGGGGCCGCTACGAGCAGTACTTC | CASNEARGRYEQYF
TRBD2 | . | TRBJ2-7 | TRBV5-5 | TGTGCCAGCGCGATTGGGGGACTAGCGTCTTACGAGCAGTACTTC | CASAIGGLASYEQYF
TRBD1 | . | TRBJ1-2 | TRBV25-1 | TGTGCCAGCGGCGGGACAGGACGTCCCCCGGGAAATGGCTACACCTTC | CASGGTGRPPGNGYTF
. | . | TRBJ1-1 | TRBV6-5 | TGTGCCAGCAGTTACTATGGGGGCAGGACTGAAGCTTTCTTT | CASSYYGGRTEAFF
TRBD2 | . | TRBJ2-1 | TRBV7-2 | TGTGCCAGCAGCGCGCGACTAGCGGGGGGGCCGAAGTCCTACAATGAGCAGTTCTTC | CASSARLAGGPKSYNEQFF
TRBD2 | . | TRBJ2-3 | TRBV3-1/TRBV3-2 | TGTGCCAGCAGCAGTAGCGGGGGTAGCACAGATACGCAGTATTTT | CASSSSGGSTDTQYF
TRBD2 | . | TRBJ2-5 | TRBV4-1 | TGCGCCAGCAGCCAGGCTCTAGCGGGGGGGAAAGAGACCCAGTACTTC | CASSQALAGGKETQYF
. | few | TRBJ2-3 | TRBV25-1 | TGTGCCAGCAGTGCATCAGGGGTAAATACGCAGTATTTT | CASSASGVNTQYF
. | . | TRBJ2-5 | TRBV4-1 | TGCGCCAGCAGCCCCCAAATGCACACTCAAGAGACCCAGTACTTC | CASSPQMHTQETQYF
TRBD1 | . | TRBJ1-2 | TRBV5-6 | TGTGCCAGCAGCTTGGGGGACAGGGACCTCTATGGCTACACCTTC | CASSLGDRDLYGYTF
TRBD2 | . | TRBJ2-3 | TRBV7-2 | TGTGCCAGCAGCCCCCCGGGGACTAGAAGCACAGATACGCAGTATTTT | CASSPPGTRSTDTQYF
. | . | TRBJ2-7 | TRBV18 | TGTGCCAGCTCACCACCTAACTCCTACGAGCAGTACTTC | CASSPPNSYEQYF
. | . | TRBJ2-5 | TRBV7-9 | TGTGCCAGCAGCCCGAGACCCCCACAGAGCCAAGAGACCCAGTACTTC | CASSPRPPQSQETQYF
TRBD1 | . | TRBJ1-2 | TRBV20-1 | TGCAGTGCCCACCGACAGGGGGGCTACACCTTC | CSAHRQGGYTF
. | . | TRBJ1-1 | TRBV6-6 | TGTGCCAGCAGTTACTCTTCCGAAATTGAAGCTTTCTTT | CASSYSSEIEAFF
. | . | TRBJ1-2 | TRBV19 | TGTGCCAGTAGTATAAGTCTCTCTCCAGGGTTAAGTGATGGCTACACCTTC | CASSISLSPGLSDGYTF
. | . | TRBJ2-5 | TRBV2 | TGTGCCAGCAGAGTCCTCAAGCGGGCCCAAGAGACCCAGTACTTC | CASRVLKRAQETQYF
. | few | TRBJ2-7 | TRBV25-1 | TGTGCCAGCAGTGGAGGTACCACGACAGGGAGGTACGAGCAGTACTTC | CASSGGTTTGRYEQYF
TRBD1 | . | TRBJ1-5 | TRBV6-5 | TGTGCCAGCAGATGGACAGGCCGCCCGGGGCAGCCCCAGCATTTT | CASRWTGRPGQPQHF
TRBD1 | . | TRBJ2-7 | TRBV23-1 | TGCGCCAGCAGTCAATGGGACAGGTCGACCTACGAGCAGTACTTC | CASSQWDRSTYEQYF
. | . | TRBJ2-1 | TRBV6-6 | TGTGCCAGCAGTTACTCGACCGCGACCAATGAGCAGTTCTTC | CASSYSTATNEQFF